This TCR beta chain was identified during a study of cytotoxic CD8 clonotypes in ibrutinib-treated CLL. Whole-study context: The authors obtained response samples at a median of around 12 months of treatment, range 6 to 36.

The table lists this clone with a count of one. Its specificity is unknown. Method: immunoSEQ multiplex PCR; TCRdb's copy keeps in-frame clones and lacks some. The sample carries about 150,000 clones, approximately 81% recorded once. Study results and limitations: The clonality rise at ibrutinib response reflected private clonotype expansion.

CDR1 and CDR2 (germline): MDHEN, SYDVKM. CDR3 length: 15 amino acids. Unmatched junction bases numbered 4, after V lost 7 bases and J lost 4 bases. The rearrangement joins TRBV28 to TRBJ1-6, with 10 bases matching TRBD1. Sequenced here: PBMCs, sampled after 12 months of ibrutinib treatment. The sequence came from a human donor with chronic lymphocytic leukemia. As DNA, the CDR3 is TGTGCCAGCACGGACAGGGGGGGTTATAATTCACCCCTCCACTTT. It specifies CASTDRGGYNSPLHF.